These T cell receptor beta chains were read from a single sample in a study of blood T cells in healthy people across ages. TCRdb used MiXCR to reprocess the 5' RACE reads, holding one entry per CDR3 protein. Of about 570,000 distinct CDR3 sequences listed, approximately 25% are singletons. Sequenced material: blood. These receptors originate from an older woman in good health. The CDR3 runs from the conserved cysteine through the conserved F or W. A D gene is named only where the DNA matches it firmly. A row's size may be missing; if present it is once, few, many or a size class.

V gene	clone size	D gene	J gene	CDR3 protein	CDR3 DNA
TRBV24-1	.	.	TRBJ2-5	CATGDQDRTQYF	TGTGCCACCGGTGATCAGGACAGAACCCAGTACTTC
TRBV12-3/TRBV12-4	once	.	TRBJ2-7	CASTPHQGRDEQYF	TGTGCCAGCACCCCTCATCAGGGGCGAGACGAGCAGTACTTC
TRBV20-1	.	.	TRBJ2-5	CSARVGDSNTLNQETQYF	TGCAGTGCTAGGGTGGGGGACTCCAACACCCTAAACCAAGAGACCCAGTACTTC
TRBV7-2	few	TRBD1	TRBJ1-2	CASRLPRGVLGYTF	TGTGCCAGCAGGCTGCCCAGGGGGGTACTAGGCTACACCTTC
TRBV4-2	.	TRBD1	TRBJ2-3	CASSQDWKQGDTQYF	TGTGCCAGCAGCCAAGATTGGAAACAGGGGGATACGCAGTATTTT
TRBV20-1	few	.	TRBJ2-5	CSAGKNQETQYF	TGCAGTGCTGGGAAAAATCAAGAGACCCAGTACTTC
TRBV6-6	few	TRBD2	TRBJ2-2	CASALTGRGGTGELFF	TGTGCCAGCGCCCTGACGGGGCGGGGAGGGACCGGGGAGCTGTTTTTT
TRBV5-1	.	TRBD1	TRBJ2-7	CASSLDGDRDEQYF	TGCGCCAGCAGCTTGGATGGGGACAGGGACGAGCAGTACTTC
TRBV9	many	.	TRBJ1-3	CASSSPLDRSSGNTIYF	TGTGCCAGCAGCTCTCCACTTGACCGGAGCTCTGGAAACACCATATATTTT
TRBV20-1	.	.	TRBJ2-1	CSARLSTRDSYNEQFF	TGCAGTGCTAGACTATCGACACGGGACTCCTACAATGAGCAGTTCTTC
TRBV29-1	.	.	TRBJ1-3	CSVEGGPPDTIYF	TGCAGCGTTGAAGGCGGTCCTCCGGACACCATATATTTT
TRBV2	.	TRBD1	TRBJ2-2	CASSKQGEFGELFF	TGTGCCAGCAGTAAACAGGGGGAGTTCGGGGAGCTGTTTTTT
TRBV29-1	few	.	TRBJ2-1	CSAQVGLINEQFF	TGCAGCGCTCAGGTGGGTTTGATCAATGAGCAGTTCTTC
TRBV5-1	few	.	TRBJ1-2	CASSLTDGGYGYTF	TGCGCCAGCAGCTTGACGGACGGCGGCTATGGCTACACCTTC
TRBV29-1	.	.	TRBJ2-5	CSVDSGKETQYF	TGCAGCGTTGATTCTGGTAAAGAGACCCAGTACTTC
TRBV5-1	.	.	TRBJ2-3	CASSLEQASTDTQYF	TGCGCCAGCAGCTTGGAACAGGCAAGCACAGATACGCAGTATTTT
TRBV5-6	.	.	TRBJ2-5	CASSLKSDGIGGTQYF	TGTGCCAGCAGCTTAAAATCCGACGGTATTGGGGGGACCCAGTACTTC
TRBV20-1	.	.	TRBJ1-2	CSANRGGFYTF	TGCAGTGCTAATCGTGGGGGATTCTACACCTTC
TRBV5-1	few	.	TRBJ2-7	CASRITGNEQYF	TGCGCCAGCAGAATCACCGGGAACGAGCAGTACTTC
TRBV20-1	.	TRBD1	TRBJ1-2	CSARTGDNYGYTF	TGCAGTGCTCGGACAGGGGACAACTATGGCTACACCTTC
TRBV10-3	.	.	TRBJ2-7	CASGADGYEQYF	TGTGCCTCAGGGGCCGACGGCTACGAGCAGTACTTC
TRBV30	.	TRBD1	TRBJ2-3	CAWGQGGTDTQYF	TGTGCCTGGGGACAGGGGGGCACAGATACGCAGTATTTT
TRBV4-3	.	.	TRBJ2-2	CASSHSGTSGELFF	TGCGCCAGCAGCCATTCTGGGACAAGCGGGGAGCTGTTTTTT
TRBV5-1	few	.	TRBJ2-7	CASSTGTLYEQYF	TGCGCCAGCAGCACCGGGACCCTCTACGAGCAGTACTTC
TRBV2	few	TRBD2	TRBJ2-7	CASSGGTRYEQYF	TGTGCCAGCAGCGGGGGGACTCGGTACGAGCAGTACTTC
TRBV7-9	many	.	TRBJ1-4	CASKGIGEKLFF	TGTGCCAGCAAAGGAATCGGTGAAAAACTGTTTTTT
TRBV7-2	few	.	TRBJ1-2	CASSLGVLGAGYTF	TGTGCCAGCAGCTTAGGTGTCCTCGGGGCTGGCTACACCTTC
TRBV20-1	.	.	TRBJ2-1	CSAPQGAPSSYNEQFF	TGCAGTGCTCCCCAGGGAGCGCCAAGCTCCTACAATGAGCAGTTCTTC
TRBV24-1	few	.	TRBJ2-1	CATSDPGPRGDEQFF	TGTGCCACCAGTGACCCGGGACCCCGAGGAGATGAGCAGTTCTTC
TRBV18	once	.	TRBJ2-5	CASSPRSAGETQYF	TGTGCCAGCTCACCAAGGTCGGCGGGAGAGACCCAGTACTTC
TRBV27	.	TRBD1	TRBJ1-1	CASSGTGDTEAFF	TGTGCCAGCAGTGGGACAGGGGACACTGAAGCTTTCTTT
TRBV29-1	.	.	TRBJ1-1	CSVLRGADTEAFF	TGCAGCGTCTTACGGGGGGCGGACACTGAAGCTTTCTTT
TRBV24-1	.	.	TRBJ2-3	CATSDRKGDTRYTDTQYF	TGTGCCACCAGTGACCGAAAGGGAGATACGAGGTACACGGATACGCAGTATTTT
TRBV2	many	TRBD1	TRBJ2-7	CASSEGQGFSPAYEQYF	TGTGCCAGCAGTGAGGGACAGGGGTTCTCCCCGGCCTACGAGCAGTACTTC
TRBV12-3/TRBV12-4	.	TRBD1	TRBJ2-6	CASSLKGQGLSGANVLTF	TGTGCCAGCAGTTTGAAGGGACAGGGGCTCTCTGGGGCCAACGTCCTGACTTTC
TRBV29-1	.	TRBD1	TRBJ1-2	CSVEQTGESNYGYTF	TGCAGCGTAGAACAGACAGGGGAGTCTAACTATGGCTACACCTTC
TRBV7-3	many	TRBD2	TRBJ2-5	CASSLNGGGQETQYF	TGTGCCAGCAGCTTAAATGGCGGGGGGCAAGAGACCCAGTACTTC
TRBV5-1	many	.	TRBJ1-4	CASSLFGQGTNEKLFF	TGCGCCAGCAGCCTCTTTGGGCAGGGAACTAATGAAAAACTGTTTTTT
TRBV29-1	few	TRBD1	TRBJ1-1	CSSRQGHTEAFF	TGCAGCTCCCGACAGGGTCACACTGAAGCTTTCTTT
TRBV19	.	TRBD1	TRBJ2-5	CASGQGRRETQYF	TGTGCCAGTGGACAGGGGAGGAGAGAGACCCAGTACTTC
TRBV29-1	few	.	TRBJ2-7	CSVSGGSYEQYF	TGCAGCGTGTCCGGGGGCTCCTACGAGCAGTACTTC
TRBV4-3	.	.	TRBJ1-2	CASSQDPRGEHGYTF	TGCGCCAGCAGCCAAGATCCTAGGGGTGAACATGGCTACACCTTC
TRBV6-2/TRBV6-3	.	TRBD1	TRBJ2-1	CASSRLGTGSYNEQFF	TGTGCCAGCAGTCGACTCGGGACAGGGTCCTACAATGAGCAGTTCTTC
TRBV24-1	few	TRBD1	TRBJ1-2	CATSDRTGESGLGYTF	TGTGCCACCAGTGATCGAACAGGGGAATCGGGTCTCGGCTACACCTTC
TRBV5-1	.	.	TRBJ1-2	CASSLAEGPYGYTF	TGCGCCAGCAGCTTGGCCGAGGGACCCTATGGCTACACCTTC
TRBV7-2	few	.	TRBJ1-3	CASSLELGGYTIYF	TGTGCCAGCAGCTTAGAGTTGGGGGGATACACCATATATTTT
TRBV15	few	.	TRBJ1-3	CATSRGQEGAIYF	TGTGCCACCAGCAGAGGGCAGGAAGGGGCCATATATTTT
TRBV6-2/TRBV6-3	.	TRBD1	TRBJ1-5	CATKDRGVQPQHF	TGTGCCACAAAGGACAGGGGAGTTCAGCCCCAGCATTTT
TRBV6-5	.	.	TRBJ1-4	CASSSMPFGEKLFF	TGTGCCAGCAGTTCTATGCCCTTCGGAGAAAAACTGTTTTTT
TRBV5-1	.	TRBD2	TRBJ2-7	CASSLEAAGGAYEQYF	TGCGCCAGCAGCTTGGAAGCAGCGGGGGGGGCCTACGAGCAGTACTTC
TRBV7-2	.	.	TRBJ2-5	CASSPTRGGPETQYF	TGTGCCAGCAGCCCAACCAGGGGGGGGCCAGAGACCCAGTACTTC
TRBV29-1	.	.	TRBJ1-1	CSACRVVNTEAFF	TGCAGCGCATGCAGGGTGGTGAACACTGAAGCTTTCTTT
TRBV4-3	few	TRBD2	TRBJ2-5	CASSQQSVAGGPSETQYF	TGCGCCAGCAGCCAGCAATCAGTAGCGGGGGGCCCCAGTGAGACCCAGTACTTC
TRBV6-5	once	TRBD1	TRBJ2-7	CASRTTGQGGYEQYF	TGTGCCAGCAGGACTACGGGACAGGGTGGATACGAGCAGTACTTC
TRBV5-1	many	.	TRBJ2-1	CASSLRPYNEQFF	TGCGCCAGCAGCCTCAGGCCCTACAATGAGCAGTTCTTC
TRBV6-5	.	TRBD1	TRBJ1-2	CASSSQGAKGYTF	TGTGCCAGCAGTTCCCAGGGGGCGAAAGGCTACACCTTC
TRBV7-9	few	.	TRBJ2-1	CASTQGGSYNEQFF	TGTGCCAGCACCCAGGGTGGGTCCTACAATGAGCAGTTCTTC
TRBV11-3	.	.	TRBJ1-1	CASSLGGVSTEAFF	TGTGCCAGCAGCTTAGGGGGGGTGAGCACTGAAGCTTTCTTT